This T cell receptor (beta chain) was recorded in a study of OX40 agonist ivuxolimab in advanced cancers. Whole-study results and caveats: The CD4+ and CD8+ T cells in the blood had expanded clonally by week 6 at 0.1 to 3.0 mg/kg. Researchers did not establish what antigens the expanded peripheral T cells target.

A note on this clone: No antigen is known for it.

The length of the CDR3 is 17 residues. TCRdb keeps only in-frame clones here, not all; method: immunoSEQ multiplex PCR. The repertoire holds more than 90,000 clones, with just under 85% as singletons. J is TRBJ2-1 and V is TRBV21-1. TRBV21-1 is a listed pseudogene. The sequence was obtained from an adult with an advanced solid tumor such as melanoma, head and neck, liver or kidney cancer. The material sequenced was CD4+ or CD8+ T cells sorted from blood, taken in a trial of the OX40 agonist ivuxolimab. CDR3 bases: TGTGCCAGCAGCACCTCAGCCGGGACCCCCTCCTACAATGAGCAGTTCTTC. It is translated as CASSTSAGTPSYNEQFF.